This T cell receptor beta chain was captured in a study of blood T cell repertoires in COVID-19. Whole-study context: The origin of the acute and convalescent COVID-19 samples was the United States, Italy and Spain. In each case, the material was cDNA or gDNA derived from T cells, B-cell-depleted T cells, or PBMCs.

As handled by the study authors: Amplified reference gene primers provided the basis for estimating nucleated cell counts. Clones were read by immunoSEQ multiplex PCR, and TCRdb kept only the in-frame ones, dropping some. The DNA gave D and trimming, while V, J and clone size come from that table. This sample yields 200,000 to 250,000 clones, of which about four fifths are seen a single time; approximately 4.5% belongs to the top ten. The source of this sequence is a woman aged 65 to 85 with acute or convalescent COVID-19. Sequencing used peripheral blood.

The CDR3 region has the DNA TGCGCCAGCAGTGAGTCGTGGACAGTTAATTCACCCCTCCACTTT. Amino acid sequence: CASSESWTVNSPLHF. The rearrangement uses TRBV10-1 and TRBJ1-6; weak D call: TRBD1 (6 bases). CDR3 length: 15 amino acids. V lost 0 bases, J lost 6 bases, and 9 bases lay in between. In germline, CDR1 is WNHNN, CDR2 SYGVQD (reference sequence).